This T cell receptor beta chain is from a study of blood T cell repertoires in COVID-19. About the study: Italy, Spain and the United States were the sources of the convalescent and acute COVID-19 samples. T cells, B-cell-depleted T cells, or PBMCs supplied cDNA or gDNA.

Germline loops: CDR1 SGHAT, CDR2 FQNNGV. CDR3 length: 12 residues. About this clone: A read error may account for a junction end that differs from germline.

The data were produced by immunoSEQ multiplex PCR, yet TCRdb's version contains in-frame clones alone and is incomplete. The table lists approximately 96,000 clones, roughly 96% of them singletons. The specimen was peripheral blood. The receptor comes from a human donor with active COVID-19. The donor label of this sample is uncertain. The V call is TRBV11-2, the J call TRBJ2-7, with TRBD2 matching 8 bases. DNA of the CDR3: TGTGCCAGCAGCCTCGAAGGACTAGCTCTCACCTTC. Protein: CASSLEGLALTF.